These 20 T cell receptor beta chains came from one sample sequenced in a study of blood T cell repertoires in COVID-19. Method: immunoSEQ multiplex PCR; TCRdb's copy keeps in-frame clones and lacks some. The data show more than 150,000 clones, roughly 90% seen once. The specimen sequenced was PBMCs or T cells enriched from blood (not recorded which). The receptors derive from a woman aged 45-65 years who had recovered from COVID-19.

This chain connects TRBV5-6 to TRBJ2-2; possible D gene TRBD1, 6 bases. Trimming shortened V by 0 bases and J by 6 bases, and 6 bases separated the two germline ends. CDR3 length: 13 residues. Per the germline V gene, CDR1 is SGHDT and CDR2 is YYEEEE. CDR3 sequence (DNA): TGTGCCAGCAGCTTGGAGGGGGCCGGGGAGCTGTTTTTT. Its protein product is CASSLEGAGELFF. Using reference TRBV5-6 and TRBJ2-2 for the parts outside the CDR3, the full variable domain is DAGVTQSPTHLIKTRGQQVTLRCSPKSGHDTVSWYQQALGQGPQFIFQYYEEEERQRGNFPDRFSGHQFPNYSSELNVNALLLGDSALYLCASSLEGAGELFFGEGSRLTVL.

The rearrangement joins TRBV18 to TRBJ1-1; 7 nucleotides agree with TRBD1. After removal of 6 bases from V and 5 bases from J, the junction contained 9 bases not matched to a gene. This CDR3 comprises 14 residues. In germline, CDR1 is KGHSH, CDR2 LQKENI. The CDR3 is CASSPVQGFTEAFF. The CDR3 coding sequence is TGTGCCAGCTCCCCCGTACAGGGGTTTACTGAAGCTTTCTTT.

V is TRBV28 and J is TRBJ2-2; TRBD1 aligns across 9 bases. The CDR3 is made up of 16 amino acids. Trimming cost V 4 bases and J 5 bases; bases outside gene matches: 8. Germline lookup yields CDR1 MDHEN and CDR2 SYDVKM. The CDR3 DNA is TGTGCCAGCAGTTCTCCGGGACAGGGAAAAACCGGGGAGCTGTTTTTT. Its protein is CASSSPGQGKTGELFF.

The chain links TRBV6-5 to TRBJ1-1; 8 bases agree with TRBD1. Trimming took 2 bases from V and 5 from J; bases not matched to a gene: 1. Germline V CDR1 and CDR2: MNHEY, SVGAGI. The CDR3 extends over 13 amino acids. Here the CDR3 reads CASSYRQGTEAFF. In DNA, the CDR3 is TGTGCCAGCAGTTACCGACAGGGGACTGAAGCTTTCTTT.

The rearrangement joins TRBV9 to TRBJ1-3, with D maybe TRBD1 (5 bases). V was shortened by 3 bases and J by 1 base, with 11 bases between the two germline ends. Germline V gives CDR1 SGDLS, CDR2 YYNGEE. The CDR3 is 15 amino acids. The CDR3 sequence: CASSAGTFSGNTIYF. DNA for the CDR3: TGTGCCAGCAGCGCCGGGACTTTTTCTGGAAACACCATATATTTT. The whole variable domain, filled in from reference TRBV9 and TRBJ1-3, reads DSGVTQTPKHLITATGQRVTLRCSPRSGDLSVYWYQQSLDQGLQFLIQYYNGEERAKGNILERFSAQQFPDLHSELNLSSLELGDSALYFCASSAGTFSGNTIYFGEGSWLTVV.

This clone was observed at least ten times. The chain combines TRBV11-3 with TRBJ2-7; TRBD1 aligns across 9 bases. V shed 5 bases and J 1 base; nucleotides not matched to a gene: 6. The CDR3 loop spans 15 amino acids. Germline V gives CDR1 SGHNT, CDR2 YENEEA. The CDR3 DNA follows: TGTGCCAGCAGCATGGGGACAGGGCCTTCCTACGAGCAGTACTTC. Its translation: CASSMGTGPSYEQYF.

In DNA form, the CDR3 reads TGTGCCAGCAGCCCCGATAGGGGTGCTCACTATGGCTACACCTTC. As protein: CASSPDRGAHYGYTF. The rearrangement uses TRBV5-6 and TRBJ1-2; perhaps TRBD1 as D (5 bases). The CDR3 spans 15 residues. Germline V gene lookup returns CDR1 SGHDT and CDR2 YYEEEE. V lost 4 bases to trimming and J lost 3 bases, with 16 bases between them.

The chain links TRBV9 to TRBJ2-7, with D uncertain. The CDR3 loop spans 13 amino acids. Germline V gene sequence: CDR1 SGDLS, CDR2 YYNGEE. The V gene lost 0 bases and the J gene lost 9 bases, with 13 bases spanning the gap. CDR3: CASSVGGDPRQYF. DNA for the CDR3: TGTGCCAGCAGCGTAGGTGGAGACCCGCGGCAGTACTTC.

The rearrangement joins TRBV5-6 to TRBJ1-1; perhaps TRBD1 as D (5 bases). V dropped 0 bases and J dropped 0 bases, with 12 bases sitting between them. The CDR3 is 16 residues long. Per the germline V gene, CDR1 is SGHDT and CDR2 is YYEEEE. CDR3 in DNA: TGTGCCAGCAGCTTGGCCCAGGGTACGATGAACACTGAAGCTTTCTTT. The encoded protein is CASSLAQGTMNTEAFF.

V gene TRBV19 combines with J gene TRBJ1-2, with 9 bases fitting TRBD1. Germline V gene data show CDR1 as LNHDA and CDR2 as SQIVND (reference sequence). The CDR3 is made up of 15 amino acids. The junction had 10 bases not matched to a gene; V was cut back by 3 bases and J by 8 bases. The CDR3 reads CASSIPGTGSGGYTF. The CDR3 coding sequence is TGTGCCAGTAGTATTCCGGGGACAGGGAGTGGGGGCTACACCTTC.

This sequence joins TRBV28 and TRBJ2-1; D possibly corresponds to TRBD1 (6 bases). V was clipped by 4 bases and J by 2 bases, with 21 bases between them. The CDR3 extends over 18 amino acids. The germline V gene has CDR1 MDHEN and CDR2 SYDVKM. The CDR3 here is CASSSLSFNREPYNEQFF. The CDR3 region has the DNA TGTGCCAGCAGTTCCCTTTCCTTCAACAGGGAACCCTACAATGAGCAGTTCTTC.

The V gene is TRBV28, the J gene TRBJ2-7; TRBD2 aligns across 11 bases. CDR1 and CDR2 (germline): MDHEN, SYDVKM. J was trimmed by 2 bases and V by 8 bases; bases with no gene match: 2. The CDR3 has 13 residues. The CDR3 reads CASGTSGTYEQYF. The CDR3 DNA reads TGTGCCAGCGGGACTAGCGGAACCTACGAGCAGTACTTC.

The chain couples TRBV5-1 to TRBJ1-1, with 9 bases identical to TRBD1. The CDR3 is made up of 13 amino acids. Per the germline V gene, CDR1 is SGHRS and CDR2 is YFSETQ. Losses at the gene ends were 7 bases for V and 7 bases for J; bases not matched to a gene: 8. CDR3 sequence reads: CASRGQGYFEAFF. The CDR3 DNA reads TGCGCCAGCCGGGGACAGGGATACTTTGAAGCTTTCTTT.

This chain joins TRBV6-5 and TRBJ2-1; 10 bases align to TRBD1. The CDR3 length is 14 residues. Per the germline V gene, CDR1 is MNHEY and CDR2 is SVGAGI. J lost 3 bases, V lost 5 bases, and 1 base had no gene match. The chain's CDR3 is CASSRDRGYNEQFF. CDR3 DNA sequence: TGTGCCAGCAGTCGGGACAGGGGCTACAATGAGCAGTTCTTC.

This clone is a singleton in its sample. The rearrangement links TRBV5-1 to TRBJ1-6; D possibly corresponds to TRBD1 (6 bases). V was pared by 0 bases and J by 7 bases, with 11 bases between. This CDR3 is 15 amino acids long. Germline V CDR1 and CDR2: SGHRS, YFSETQ. For the CDR3, the DNA is TGCGCCAGCAGCTTGGGACAGGCTATCAATTCACCCCTCCACTTT. Its translation: CASSLGQAINSPLHF.

This clone was seen a single time. This sequence joins TRBV7-8 and TRBJ2-7; 8 nucleotides agree with TRBD1. Per the germline V gene, CDR1 is SGHVS and CDR2 is FQNEAQ. This CDR3 has 13 residues. The trim removed 4 bases at V and 7 bases at J, leaving 6 bases unmatched. DNA of the CDR3: TGTGCCAGCAGCTCCAGGACAGGGAAGGAGCAGTACTTC. This encodes CASSSRTGKEQYF.

The rearrangement uses TRBV9 and TRBJ1-3; D not certain. Germline assignment: CDR1 SGDLS and CDR2 YYNGEE. The CDR3 length is 13 residues. V was trimmed by 5 bases and J by 2 bases, leaving 8 bases between them. This chain's CDR3 is CASRAGTGNTIYF. DNA for the CDR3: TGTGCCAGCAGAGCCGGGACTGGAAACACCATATATTTT. The complete variable domain, with remaining parts taken from reference TRBV9 and TRBJ1-3, reads DSGVTQTPKHLITATGQRVTLRCSPRSGDLSVYWYQQSLDQGLQFLIQYYNGEERAKGNILERFSAQQFPDLHSELNLSSLELGDSALYFCASRAGTGNTIYFGEGSWLTVV.

The rearrangement joins TRBV7-9 to TRBJ2-7; 9 bases map to TRBD2. The CDR3 spans 15 residues. CDR1 is SEHNR, CDR2 FQNEAQ, per germline (reference sequence). The ends lost 5 bases at V and 3 bases at J; junction bases unmatched: 8. DNA for the CDR3: TGTGCCAGCAGCCCCCCCGGGACTAGCAACTACGAGCAGTACTTC. Its translation: CASSPPGTSNYEQYF.

The chain has TRBV4-1 and TRBJ1-6; a weak D match, TRBD1 (6 bases). The V and J ends lost 4 bases and 0 bases respectively, with 7 bases between them. The CDR3 is 15 residues long. Germline V lookup: CDR1 MGHRA, CDR2 YSYEKL. The CDR3 region is CASSPQGSYNSPLHF. For the CDR3, the DNA is TGCGCCAGCAGCCCACAGGGCTCCTATAATTCACCCCTCCACTTT.

The chain couples TRBV21-1 to TRBJ2-1; the table gives TRBD2 as D, unverified against the DNA. TRBV21-1 is classified as a pseudogene. This CDR3 region has 16 residues. This chain's CDR3 is CASSKPSGRGLNEQFF. The CDR3 DNA is TGTGCCAGCAGCAAACCTAGCGGGAGAGGCCTTAATGAGCAGTTCTTC.